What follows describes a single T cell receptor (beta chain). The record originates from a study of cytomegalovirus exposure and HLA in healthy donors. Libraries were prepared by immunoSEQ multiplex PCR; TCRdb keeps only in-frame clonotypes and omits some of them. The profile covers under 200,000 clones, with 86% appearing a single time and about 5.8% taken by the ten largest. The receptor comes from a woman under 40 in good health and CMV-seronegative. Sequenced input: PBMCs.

CDR3 region: CASRANGGYEQYF. The CDR3 bases are TGCGCCAGCAGGGCTAACGGCGGATACGAGCAGTACTTC. The rearrangement links TRBV4-1 to TRBJ2-7; D not certain. V was trimmed by 6 bases and J by 4 bases, leaving 13 bases between them. CDR3 size: 13 residues. Germline CDR1 is MGHRA and CDR2 is YSYEKL.